Presented here are 30 T cell receptor beta chains from one specimen sequenced in a study of T cells in Graves' hyperthyroidism and ophthalmopathy. RNA transcripts gave rise to amplified TCR beta CDR3 regions. When the TCR CDR3 underwent first-round RT-PCR, the HTBI primer set was used. TCRdb ran MiXCR on the multiplex PCR reads and lists one entry per CDR3 protein. The sample consists of some 740,000 distinct CDR3 sequences, about 14% of them appearing once. Sequencing input: blood. The receptors derive from a woman aged 18-35 years with Graves' hyperthyroidism.

The V and J genes are TRBV6-5 and TRBJ2-7; the D gene could be TRBD1 or TRBD2 (5 bases each). The CDR3 sequence is 15 residues long. The germline V gene has CDR1 MNHEY and CDR2 SVGAGI. V was pared by 2 bases and J by 3 bases, with 14 bases between. CDR3 sequence: CASSYLGDRVYEQYF. CDR3 DNA sequence: TGTGCCAGCAGTTACCTAGGGGACCGGGTCTACGAGCAGTACTTC.

This clonotype was seen a handful of times. This chain links TRBV7-2 with TRBJ1-5, with D tentatively TRBD1 (5 bases). The ends were cut back, 5 bases at V and 0 bases at J, with 14 bases in the middle. Germline V gene data show CDR1 as SGHTA and CDR2 as FQGNSA. The length of the CDR3 is 16 residues. CDR3 DNA: TGTGCCAGCAGCCCGACAGATAATTTTAGCAATCAGCCCCAGCATTTT. Amino acids: CASSPTDNFSNQPQHF.

This chain connects TRBV18 to TRBJ1-2; tentatively, D is TRBD1 (5 bases). This CDR3 has 13 amino acids. V was cut by 0 bases and J by 9 bases, with 11 bases left in between. In germline, CDR1 is KGHSH, CDR2 LQKENI. The CDR3 loop reads CASSPPVEDSYTF. DNA of the CDR3: TGTGCCAGCTCACCACCAGTTGAGGACAGCTACACCTTC.

The gene calls are TRBV3-1 and TRBJ1-1; 10 bases line up with TRBD1. V trimming: 3 bases; J trimming: 3 bases; junction bases outside the gene matches: 13. This CDR3 is built from 18 residues. Germline CDR1 is LGHDT and CDR2 is YNNKEL (reference sequence). This CDR3 reads CASSHPTGTGDRYTEAFF. CDR3 DNA: TGTGCCAGCAGCCACCCCACCGGGACAGGGGACCGCTACACTGAAGCTTTCTTT. The whole variable domain, filled in from reference TRBV3-1 and TRBJ1-1, reads DTAVSQTPKYLVTQMGNDKSIKCEQNLGHDTMYWYKQDSKKFLKIMFSYNNKELIINETVPNRFSPKSPDKAHLNLHINSLELGDSAVYFCASSHPTGTGDRYTEAFFGQGTRLTVV.

This clonotype was seen a single time. The chain is built from TRBV29-1 and TRBJ2-1; a weak D match, TRBD2 (6 bases). Germline CDR1 and CDR2: SQVTM and ANQGSEA. Trimming stripped 7 bases from V and 4 bases from J, with 11 bases between. CDR3 length: 12 residues. This chain's CDR3 is CSGGDLYNEQFF. CDR3 nucleotide sequence: TGCAGCGGGGGGGACTTGTACAATGAGCAGTTCTTC.

This chain joins TRBV11-2 and TRBJ1-6; D is undetermined. Germline CDR1 reads SGHAT; CDR2 reads FQNNGV. Trimming took 0 bases from V and 4 from J, leaving 10 bases between them. CDR3 length: 16 residues. CDR3 nucleotide sequence: TGTGCCAGCAGCTTAGATTCAGTCGGATATAATTCACCCCTCCACTTT. It is translated as CASSLDSVGYNSPLHF.

A single count supports this clonotype. This rearrangement joins TRBV11-1 to TRBJ2-2; 7 nucleotides align to TRBD1. V lost 1 base and J lost 4; bases outside the gene matches: 3. The CDR3 covers 15 residues. Germline CDR1 is SGHAT and CDR2 is FQDESV (reference sequence). CDR3 sequence reads: CASSLDRGPTGELFF. In DNA form, the CDR3 reads TGTGCCAGCAGCTTAGACAGGGGCCCCACCGGGGAGCTGTTTTTT.

This clonotype occurred a few times. This rearrangement joins TRBV7-2 to TRBJ1-3, with TRBD1 matching 7 bases. In germline, CDR1 is SGHTA, CDR2 FQGNSA. V shed 5 bases, J shed 0 bases, and the junction held 7 bases outside the gene matches. The CDR3 runs 16 residues. CDR3 coding DNA: TGTGCCAGCAGCCCCGAAGGGGGCATCTCTGGAAACACCATATATTTT. Its translation is CASSPEGGISGNTIYF. Filled out from reference TRBV7-2 and TRBJ1-3, the complete variable domain reads GAGVSQSPSNKVTEKGKDVELRCDPISGHTALYWYRQSLGQGLEFLIYFQGNSAPDKSGLPSDRFSAERTGGSVSTLTIQRTQQEDSAVYLCASSPEGGISGNTIYFGEGSWLTVV.

This clonotype was detected ten times or more. The rearrangement joins TRBV10-3 to TRBJ2-2; D is perhaps TRBD1 (6 bases). Germline CDR1 reads ENHRY; CDR2 reads SYGVKD. The CDR3 loop spans 16 amino acids. Trimming shortened V by 3 bases and J by 6 bases, and 17 bases separated the two germline ends. The CDR3 protein is CAISESGQGSAGELFF. The CDR3 DNA sequence: TGTGCCATCAGTGAATCGGGACAAGGTTCGGCCGGGGAGCTGTTTTTT.

Here the CDR3 reads CASSHSGSPTDTQYF. DNA for the CDR3: TGCGCCAGCAGTCATTCCGGGTCCCCCACAGATACGCAGTATTTT. The chain joins TRBV5-1 to TRBJ2-3; D not certain. The CDR3 runs to 15 residues. CDR1 and CDR2 (germline): SGHRS, YFSETQ. Trimming removed 5 bases from V and 2 bases from J, with 15 bases in between. Using reference TRBV5-1 and TRBJ2-3 for the parts outside the CDR3, the full variable domain is KAGVTQTPRYLIKTRGQQVTLSCSPISGHRSVSWYQQTPGQGLQFLFEYFSETQRNKGNFPGRFSGRQFSNSRSEMNVSTLELGDSALYLCASSHSGSPTDTQYFGPGTRLTVL.

This clonotype was detected ten times or more. DNA for the CDR3: TGTGCCAGCAGCTCGACAGGGCGAAGGACAGATACGCAGTATTTT. It is translated as CASSSTGRRTDTQYF. This rearrangement joins TRBV7-3 to TRBJ2-3, with TRBD1 matching over 7 bases. After removal of 4 bases from V and 3 bases from J, the junction contained 7 bases not matched to a gene. The CDR3 has 15 residues. Germline CDR1 is SGHTA and CDR2 is FQGTGA.

Only a few counts were recorded for this clonotype. The chain recombines TRBV12-5 with TRBJ1-1; tentative D call: TRBD1 (6 bases). V was shortened by 7 bases and J by 2 bases, with 14 bases between the two germline ends. This CDR3 is 14 amino acids long. Germline V gene lookup returns CDR1 LGHNT and CDR2 FRNRAP. The CDR3 loop is CASAPDSLNTEAFF. CDR3 DNA: TGTGCTAGTGCCCCGGACAGTTTAAACACTGAAGCTTTCTTT.

This clonotype was recorded many times. The rearrangement joins TRBV29-1 to TRBJ1-1, with D possibly TRBD1 on 6 matching bases. V dropped 7 bases and J dropped 0 bases, with 15 bases sitting between them. This CDR3 is 14 amino acids long. CDR1 is SQVTM, CDR2 ANQGSEA, per germline. The CDR3 is CSALTGHVNTEAFF. CDR3 DNA sequence: TGCAGCGCCCTTACGGGACACGTGAACACTGAAGCTTTCTTT.

This clonotype was observed at least ten times. This chain links TRBV28 with TRBJ2-7, with D tentatively TRBD1 (6 bases). This CDR3 region has 16 residues. Per germline, CDR1 MDHEN and CDR2 SYDVKM. Trimming took off 7 bases at V and 7 bases at J, with 26 bases between the two ends. The DNA for the CDR3 is TGTGCCAGCACCCCGACATTACCGGGACACGGCTTAGAGCAGTACTTC. Translating gives CASTPTLPGHGLEQYF.

This clonotype has only a few counts. This sequence joins TRBV6-1 and TRBJ2-5; D possibly corresponds to TRBD2 (7 bases). V was pared by 7 bases and J by 6 bases, with 18 bases between. The CDR3 extends over 14 amino acids. Germline loops: CDR1 MNHNS, CDR2 SASEGT. CDR3 protein: CASNPTGGAQTQYF. CDR3 DNA sequence: TGTGCCAGCAACCCTACGGGGGGCGCGCAGACCCAGTACTTC.

The gene calls are TRBV10-1 and TRBJ2-2; D perhaps matches TRBD2 (6 bases). The V end was cut by 0 bases, the J end by 6 bases, with 8 bases between. Germline CDR1 and CDR2: WNHNN and SYGVQD (reference sequence). CDR3 length: 14 residues. The CDR3 DNA is TGCGCCAGCAGTGAGTCCGCGGGGCCCGGGGAGCTGTTTTTT. Its protein product is CASSESAGPGELFF.

This chain uses TRBV13 with TRBJ1-3; D gene uncertain. V was pared by 3 bases and J by 1 base, with 13 bases between. Germline loops: CDR1 PRHDT, CDR2 FYEKMQ (reference sequence). The CDR3 spans 16 residues. CDR3 nucleotides: TGTGCCAGCAGCTTGAATTCCCCCGGGTCTGGAAACACCATATATTTT. It is translated as CASSLNSPGSGNTIYF.

The chain couples TRBV19 to TRBJ2-2, with D perhaps matching TRBD2 (6 bases). Trimming pared 1 base from V and 4 bases from J, leaving 10 bases between. This CDR3 is built from 15 residues. Per germline, CDR1 LNHDA and CDR2 SQIVND (reference sequence). The CDR3: CASSIVRGGTGELFF. The CDR3 bases are TGTGCCAGTAGTATAGTTAGGGGAGGCACCGGGGAGCTGTTTTTT.

In this sample, this clonotype turned up a few times. The rearrangement uses TRBV6-1 and TRBJ1-5; D might be TRBD1 (5 bases). CDR1 MNHNS and CDR2 SASEGT come from the germline V gene. V was pared by 3 bases and J by 2 bases, with 14 bases between. This CDR3 has 16 residues. CDR3 sequence reads: CASSEKGSFGNQPQHF. CDR3 bases: TGTGCCAGCAGTGAGAAGGGGAGTTTCGGCAATCAGCCCCAGCATTTT.

This clonotype came up many times. J is TRBJ1-1 and V is TRBV3-1; 8 bases fit TRBD1. This CDR3 is 17 amino acids long. Trimming removed 0 bases from V and 3 bases from J; junction bases left unmatched: 9. CDR1 is LGHDT, CDR2 YNNKEL, per germline (reference sequence). The CDR3 coding sequence is TGTGCCAGCAGCCAAGAATCTTTGACAGGGGAGTACACTGAAGCTTTCTTT. This encodes CASSQESLTGEYTEAFF.

The gene calls are TRBV5-1 and TRBJ2-7; 7 bases fit TRBD1. The length of the CDR3 is 14 residues. Looked up from germline, CDR1 is SGHRS and CDR2 is YFSETQ. V trimming: 2 bases; J trimming: 3 bases; junction bases outside the gene matches: 5. For the CDR3, the DNA is TGCGCCAGCAGCTTAAGACACAGGGGCTACGAGCAGTACTTC. This codes for CASSLRHRGYEQYF.

This clonotype was seen more than once but under ten times. CDR3 sequence reads: CASTPGGYEQYF. The CDR3, as DNA: TGTGCCAGCACCCCGGGGGGCTACGAGCAGTACTTC. The chain is built from TRBV12-3 or TRBV12-4 and TRBJ2-7, with TRBD2 matching over 7 bases. Trimming at V came to 7 bases and at J to 3 bases, leaving 3 bases not matched to a gene. The CDR3 consists of 12 residues.

This clonotype turned up a few times. V is TRBV6-5 and J is TRBJ1-5; possibly TRBD1 for D (6 bases). The CDR3 totals 15 residues. Germline V gene sequence: CDR1 MNHEY, CDR2 SVGAGI. The germline V and J ends were trimmed by 0 bases and 10 bases, with 16 bases remaining between them. CDR3 protein: CASSYSGEGGYPQHF. CDR3 coding DNA: TGTGCCAGCAGTTACTCCGGGGAGGGGGGTTATCCCCAGCATTTT.

This clonotype has a count of ten or more. The chain is built from TRBV28 and TRBJ1-1, with D maybe TRBD1 (5 bases). The CDR3 has 17 residues. Trimming took 3 bases from V and 0 from J, leaving 17 bases between them. Per the germline V gene, CDR1 is MDHEN and CDR2 is SYDVKM. The CDR3 DNA is TGTGCCAGCAGTTTGGGCGGGGGATACTCCATGAACACTGAAGCTTTCTTT. Its protein is CASSLGGGYSMNTEAFF.

This clonotype was picked up many times. The chain employs TRBV28 and TRBJ1-1; D unresolved. With 6 bases removed from V and 1 base from J, the gap between germline ends came to 15 bases. From germline, CDR1 is MDHEN and CDR2 SYDVKM. The CDR3 covers 15 residues. The CDR3 sequence is CASSLRGPKNTEAFF. DNA for the CDR3: TGTGCCAGCAGCCTCAGAGGGCCTAAGAACACTGAAGCTTTCTTT.

A note on this clonotype: A much larger clone lies one base from this, so it may be a read error. This chain joins TRBV6-2 or TRBV6-3 and TRBJ1-1, with D perhaps matching TRBD1 (6 bases). Germline lookup yields CDR1 MNHEY and CDR2 SVGEGT. The CDR3 runs 17 residues. The CDR3 region has the DNA TGTGCCAGCCATGGTGGCAGGGGTCGCATCTCGAACACTGAAGCTCTCTTT. It codes for CASHGGRGRISNTEALF.

This clonotype was detected ten times or more. The chain recombines TRBV27 with TRBJ2-1; the D gene is possibly TRBD2 (5 bases). The ends were cut back, 1 base at V and 0 bases at J, with 19 bases in the middle. Germline V gene data show CDR1 as MNHEY and CDR2 as SMNVEV (reference sequence). This CDR3 has 19 amino acids. The DNA for the CDR3 is TGTGCCAGCAGTTTATTGGGGAGATGGGGAGCCAACTCCTACAATGAGCAGTTCTTC. Amino acids: CASSLLGRWGANSYNEQFF.

This clonotype was seen a handful of times. The gene calls are TRBV6-1 and TRBJ1-5; D possibly corresponds to TRBD1 (5 bases). Deletions cut 2 bases from V and 4 bases from J, with 9 bases between. Per the germline V gene, CDR1 is MNHNS and CDR2 is SASEGT. This CDR3 is built from 14 residues. The CDR3 coding sequence is TGTGCCAGCAGTGAAATCTGGGGGAATCAGCCCCAGCATTTT. Its protein product is CASSEIWGNQPQHF.

This clonotype was found a few times. This sequence joins TRBV30 and TRBJ2-7, with D hard to call. Germline loops: CDR1 GTSNPN, CDR2 SVGIG (reference sequence). V was pared by 2 bases and J by 6 bases, with 17 bases between. The CDR3 consists of 14 residues. The DNA of the CDR3 is TGTGCCTGGAGTCCACTTTTATTAGTGGGCGAGCAGTACTTC. Translating it yields CAWSPLLLVGEQYF. The full variable domain, its missing parts supplied by reference TRBV30 and TRBJ2-7, is SQTIHQWPATLVQPVGSPLSLECTVEGTSNPNLYWYRQAAGRGLQLLFYSVGIGQISSEVPQNLSASRPQDRQFILSSKKLLLSDSGFYLCAWSPLLLVGEQYFGPGTRLTVT.

This clonotype has a handful of counts. V usage is TRBV14 and J usage is TRBJ2-3, with 10 bases matching TRBD2. Trimming at V came to 3 bases and at J to 4 bases, leaving 10 bases not matched to a gene. The CDR3 runs to 17 residues. Germline V lookup: CDR1 SGHDN, CDR2 FVKESK. This CDR3 is CASSQVQGLAGADTQYF. DNA for the CDR3: TGTGCCAGCAGCCAGGTCCAAGGGCTAGCGGGAGCAGATACGCAGTATTTT.